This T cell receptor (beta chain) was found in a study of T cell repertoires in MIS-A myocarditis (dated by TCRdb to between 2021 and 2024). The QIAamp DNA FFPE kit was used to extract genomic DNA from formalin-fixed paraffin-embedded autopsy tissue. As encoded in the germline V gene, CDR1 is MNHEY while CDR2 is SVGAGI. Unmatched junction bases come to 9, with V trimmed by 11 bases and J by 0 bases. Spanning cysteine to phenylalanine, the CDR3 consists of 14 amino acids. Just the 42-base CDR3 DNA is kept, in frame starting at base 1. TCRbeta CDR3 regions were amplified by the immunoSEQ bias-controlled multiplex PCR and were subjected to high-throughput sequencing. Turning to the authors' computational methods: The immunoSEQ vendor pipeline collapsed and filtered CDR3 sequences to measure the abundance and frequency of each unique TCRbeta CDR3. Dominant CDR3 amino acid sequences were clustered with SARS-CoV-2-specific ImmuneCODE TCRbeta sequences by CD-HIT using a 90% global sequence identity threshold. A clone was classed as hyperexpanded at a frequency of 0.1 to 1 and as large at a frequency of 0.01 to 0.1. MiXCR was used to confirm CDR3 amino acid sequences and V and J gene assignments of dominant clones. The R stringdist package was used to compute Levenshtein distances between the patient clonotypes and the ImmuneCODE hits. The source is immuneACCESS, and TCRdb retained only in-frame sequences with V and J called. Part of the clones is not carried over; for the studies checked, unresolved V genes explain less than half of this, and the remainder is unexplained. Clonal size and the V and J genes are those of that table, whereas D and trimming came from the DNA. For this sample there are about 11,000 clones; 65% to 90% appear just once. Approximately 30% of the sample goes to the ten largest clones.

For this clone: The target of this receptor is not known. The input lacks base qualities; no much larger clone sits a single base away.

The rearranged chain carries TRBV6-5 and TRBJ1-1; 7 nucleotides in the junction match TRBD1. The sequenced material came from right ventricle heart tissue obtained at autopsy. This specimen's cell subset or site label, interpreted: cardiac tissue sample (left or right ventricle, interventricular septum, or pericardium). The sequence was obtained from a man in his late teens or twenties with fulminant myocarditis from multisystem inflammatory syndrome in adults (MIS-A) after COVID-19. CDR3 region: CAGRDSFMNTEAFF. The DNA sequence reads TGTGCCGGACGGGACAGTTTCATGAACACTGAAGCTTTCTTT.